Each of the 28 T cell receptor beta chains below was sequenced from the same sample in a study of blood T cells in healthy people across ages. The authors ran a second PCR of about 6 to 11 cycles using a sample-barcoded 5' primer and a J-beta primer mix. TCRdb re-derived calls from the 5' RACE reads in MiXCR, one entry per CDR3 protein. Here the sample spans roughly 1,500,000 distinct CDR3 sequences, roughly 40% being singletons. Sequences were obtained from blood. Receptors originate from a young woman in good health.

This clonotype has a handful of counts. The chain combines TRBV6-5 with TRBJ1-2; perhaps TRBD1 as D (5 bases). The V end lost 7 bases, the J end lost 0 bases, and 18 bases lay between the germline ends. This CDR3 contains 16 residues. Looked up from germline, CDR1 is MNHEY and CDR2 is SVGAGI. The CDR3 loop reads CASKRRGAWANYGYTF. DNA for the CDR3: TGTGCCAGCAAAAGGAGGGGTGCATGGGCTAACTATGGCTACACCTTC.

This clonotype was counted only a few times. CDR3: CASRTYSGLPPDTQYF. The CDR3, as DNA: TGTGCCAGCCGCACCTATTCCGGGCTCCCCCCAGATACGCAGTATTTT. This chain links TRBV27 with TRBJ2-3, with unresolved D. CDR1 and CDR2 (germline): MNHEY, SMNVEV (reference sequence). The CDR3 extends over 16 amino acids. The V gene lost 8 bases and the J gene lost 4 bases, with 22 bases spanning the gap.

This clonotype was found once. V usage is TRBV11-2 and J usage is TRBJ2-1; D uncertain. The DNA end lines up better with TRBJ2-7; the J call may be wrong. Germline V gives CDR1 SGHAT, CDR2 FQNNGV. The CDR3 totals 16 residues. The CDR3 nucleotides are TGTGCCAGCAGCTTAGAAGACCGGATCTCCTACAATGAGCAGTACTTC. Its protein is CASSLEDRISYNEQYF.

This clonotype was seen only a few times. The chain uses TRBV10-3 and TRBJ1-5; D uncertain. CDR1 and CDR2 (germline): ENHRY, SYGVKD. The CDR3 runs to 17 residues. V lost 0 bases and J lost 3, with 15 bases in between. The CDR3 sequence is CAISESSRLSLNQPQHF. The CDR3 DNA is TGTGCCATCAGTGAGTCATCCAGGCTATCCCTCAATCAGCCCCAGCATTTT.

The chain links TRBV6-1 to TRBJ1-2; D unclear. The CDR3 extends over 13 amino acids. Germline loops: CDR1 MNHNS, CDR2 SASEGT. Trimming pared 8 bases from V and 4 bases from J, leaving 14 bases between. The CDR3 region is CASQRGPFYGYTF. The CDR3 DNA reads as TGTGCCAGCCAAAGAGGGCCTTTCTATGGCTACACCTTC.

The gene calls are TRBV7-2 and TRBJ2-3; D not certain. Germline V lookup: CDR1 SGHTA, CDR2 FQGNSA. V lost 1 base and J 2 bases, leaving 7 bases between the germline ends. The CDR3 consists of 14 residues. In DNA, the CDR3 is TGTGCCAGCAGCTTAGATCGGCACACAGATACGCAGTATTTT. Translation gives CASSLDRHTDTQYF.

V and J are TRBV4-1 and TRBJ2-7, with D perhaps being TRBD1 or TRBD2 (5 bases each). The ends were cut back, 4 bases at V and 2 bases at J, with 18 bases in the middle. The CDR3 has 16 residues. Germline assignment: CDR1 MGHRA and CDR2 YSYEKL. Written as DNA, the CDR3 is TGCGCCAGCAGCCCTGAGGTCTTGGGGGTGCCCTACGAGCAGTACTTC. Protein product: CASSPEVLGVPYEQYF.

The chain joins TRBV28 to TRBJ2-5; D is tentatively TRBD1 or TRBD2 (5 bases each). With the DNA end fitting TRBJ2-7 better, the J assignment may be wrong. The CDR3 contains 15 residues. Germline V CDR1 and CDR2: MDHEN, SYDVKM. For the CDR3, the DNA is TGTGCCAGCAGTCCAAGACAGAGGGGCCGTTACGAGCAGTACTTC. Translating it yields CASSPRQRGRYEQYF.

The chain's CDR3 is CASSLGQGALQPQHF. The CDR3 region has the DNA TGTGCCAGCAGCTTGGGACAGGGGGCATTGCAGCCCCAGCATTTT. The chain has TRBV5-5 and TRBJ1-5, with 10 bases fitting TRBD1. The CDR3 runs 15 residues. V shed 0 bases, J shed 7 bases, and the junction held 4 bases outside the gene matches. The germline V gene encodes CDR1 SGHKS and CDR2 YYEKEE (reference sequence).

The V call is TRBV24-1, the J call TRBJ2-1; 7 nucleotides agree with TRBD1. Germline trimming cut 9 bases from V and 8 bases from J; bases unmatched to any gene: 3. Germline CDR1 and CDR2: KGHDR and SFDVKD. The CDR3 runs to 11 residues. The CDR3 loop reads CATATGDEQFF. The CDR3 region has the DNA TGTGCCACCGCCACAGGGGATGAGCAGTTCTTC.

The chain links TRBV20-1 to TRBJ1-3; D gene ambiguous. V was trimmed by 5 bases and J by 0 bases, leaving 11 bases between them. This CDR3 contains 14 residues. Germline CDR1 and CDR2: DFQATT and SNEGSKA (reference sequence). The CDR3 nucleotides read TGCAGTGCTGGGATCCCCAGCTCTGGAAACACCATATATTTT. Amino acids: CSAGIPSSGNTIYF.

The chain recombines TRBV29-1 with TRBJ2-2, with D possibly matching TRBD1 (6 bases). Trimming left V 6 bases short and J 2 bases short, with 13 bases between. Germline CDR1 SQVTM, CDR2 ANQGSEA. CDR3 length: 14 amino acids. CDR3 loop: CSVAPQGNTGELFF. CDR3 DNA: TGCAGCGTCGCGCCACAGGGTAACACCGGGGAGCTGTTTTTT.

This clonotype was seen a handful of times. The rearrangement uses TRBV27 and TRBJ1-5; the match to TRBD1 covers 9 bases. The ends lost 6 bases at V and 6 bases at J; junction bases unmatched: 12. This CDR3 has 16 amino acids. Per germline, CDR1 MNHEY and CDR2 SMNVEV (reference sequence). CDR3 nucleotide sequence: TGTGCCAGCAGCCAACGGACAGGGGTTGCGGGTCAGCCCCAGCATTTT. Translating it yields CASSQRTGVAGQPQHF.

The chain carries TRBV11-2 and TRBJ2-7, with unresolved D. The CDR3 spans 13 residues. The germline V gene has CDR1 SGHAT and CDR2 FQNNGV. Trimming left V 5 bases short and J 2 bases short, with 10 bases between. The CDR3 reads CASSRTTTYEQYF. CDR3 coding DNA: TGTGCCAGCAGCCGAACTACCACCTACGAGCAGTACTTC. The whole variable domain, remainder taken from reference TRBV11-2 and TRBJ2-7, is EAGVAQSPRYKIIEKRQSVAFWCNPISGHATLYWYQQILGQGPKLLIQFQNNGVVDDSQLPKDRFSAERLKGVDSTLKIQPAKLEDSAVYLCASSRTTTYEQYFGPGTRLTVT.

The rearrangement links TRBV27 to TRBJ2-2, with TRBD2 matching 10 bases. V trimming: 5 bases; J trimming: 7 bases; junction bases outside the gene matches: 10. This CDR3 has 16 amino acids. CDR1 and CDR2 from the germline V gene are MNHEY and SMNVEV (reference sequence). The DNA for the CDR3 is TGTGCCAGCAGTCGGCTAGCGGGAGTGGTAATCGGGGAGCTGTTTTTT. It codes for CASSRLAGVVIGELFF.

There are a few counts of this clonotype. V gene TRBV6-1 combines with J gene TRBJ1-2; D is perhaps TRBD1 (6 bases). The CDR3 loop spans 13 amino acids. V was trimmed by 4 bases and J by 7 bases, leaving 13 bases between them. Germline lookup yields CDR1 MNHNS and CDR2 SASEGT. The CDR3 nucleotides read TGTGCCAGCAGTGGGCACAGGGTCGGTGGCTACACCTTC. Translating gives CASSGHRVGGYTF.

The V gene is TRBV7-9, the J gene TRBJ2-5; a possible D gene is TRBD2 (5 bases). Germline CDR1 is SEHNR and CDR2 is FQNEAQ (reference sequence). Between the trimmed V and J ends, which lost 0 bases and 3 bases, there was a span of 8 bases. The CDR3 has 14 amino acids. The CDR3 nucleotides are TGTGCCAGCAGCTTAGCTCCCGGGGAAGAGACCCAGTACTTC. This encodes CASSLAPGEETQYF.

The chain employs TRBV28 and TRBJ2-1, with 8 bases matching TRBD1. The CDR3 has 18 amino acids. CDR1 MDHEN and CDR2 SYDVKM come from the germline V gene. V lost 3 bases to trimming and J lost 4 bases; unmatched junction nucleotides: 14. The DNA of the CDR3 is TGTGCCAGCAGTTTCGGACAGCAGGGGGCTAGGGATTACAATGAGCAGTTCTTC. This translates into CASSFGQQGARDYNEQFF.

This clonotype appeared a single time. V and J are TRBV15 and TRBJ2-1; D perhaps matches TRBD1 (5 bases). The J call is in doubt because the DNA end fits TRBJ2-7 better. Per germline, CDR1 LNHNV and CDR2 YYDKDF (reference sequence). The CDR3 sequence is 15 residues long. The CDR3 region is CATDPGRVLDNEQYF. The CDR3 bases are TGTGCCACCGACCCCGGCAGGGTTCTCGACAATGAGCAGTACTTC.

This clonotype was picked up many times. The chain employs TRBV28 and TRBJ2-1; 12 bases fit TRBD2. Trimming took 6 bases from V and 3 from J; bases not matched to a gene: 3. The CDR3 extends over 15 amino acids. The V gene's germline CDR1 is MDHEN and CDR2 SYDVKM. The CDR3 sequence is CASRALAGGYNEQFF. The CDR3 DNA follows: TGTGCCAGCAGAGCACTAGCGGGAGGCTACAATGAGCAGTTCTTC. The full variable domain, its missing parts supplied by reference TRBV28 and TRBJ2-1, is DVKVTQSSRYLVKRTGEKVFLECVQDMDHENMFWYRQDPGLGLRLIYFSYDVKMKEKGDIPEGYSVSREKKERFSLILESASTNQTSMYLCASRALAGGYNEQFFGPGTRLTVL.

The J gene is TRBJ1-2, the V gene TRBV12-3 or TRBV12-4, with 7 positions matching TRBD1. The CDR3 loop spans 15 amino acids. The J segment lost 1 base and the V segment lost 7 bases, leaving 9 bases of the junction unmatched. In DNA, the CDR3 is TGTGCCAGCACCCCGACAGGGCCCTTTAACTATGGCTACACCTTC. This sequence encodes CASTPTGPFNYGYTF.

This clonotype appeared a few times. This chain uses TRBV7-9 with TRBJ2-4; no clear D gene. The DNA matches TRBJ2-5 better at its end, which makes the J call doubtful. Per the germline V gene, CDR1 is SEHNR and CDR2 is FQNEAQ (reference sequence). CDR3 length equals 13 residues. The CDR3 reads CASSATRDETQYF. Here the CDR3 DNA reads TGTGCCAGCAGCGCTACTCGCGACGAGACCCAGTACTTC.

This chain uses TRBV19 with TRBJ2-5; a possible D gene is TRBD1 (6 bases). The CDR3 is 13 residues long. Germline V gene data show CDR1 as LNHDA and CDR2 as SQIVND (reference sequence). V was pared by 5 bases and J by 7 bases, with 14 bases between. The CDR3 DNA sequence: TGTGCCAGTAGTTTCCGGGACATAGGGACCCAGTACTTC. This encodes CASSFRDIGTQYF.

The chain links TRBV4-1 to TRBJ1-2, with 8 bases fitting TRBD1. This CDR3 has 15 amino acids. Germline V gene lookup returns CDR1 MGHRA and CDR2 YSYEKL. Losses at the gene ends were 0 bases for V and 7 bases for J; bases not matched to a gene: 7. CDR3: CASSQDSDRAGGYTF. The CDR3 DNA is TGCGCCAGCAGCCAAGACTCGGACAGGGCAGGTGGCTACACCTTC.

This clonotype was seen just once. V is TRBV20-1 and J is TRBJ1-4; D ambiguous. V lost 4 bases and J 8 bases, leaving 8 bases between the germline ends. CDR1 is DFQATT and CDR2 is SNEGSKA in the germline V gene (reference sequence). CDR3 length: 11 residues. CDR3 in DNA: TGCAGTGCTACCACCGTGGAAAAACTGTTTTTT. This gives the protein CSATTVEKLFF.

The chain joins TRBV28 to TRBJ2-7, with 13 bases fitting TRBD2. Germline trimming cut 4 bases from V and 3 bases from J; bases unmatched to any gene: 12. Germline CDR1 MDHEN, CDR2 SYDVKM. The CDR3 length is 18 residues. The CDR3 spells CASSSRLAGGSNYYEQYF. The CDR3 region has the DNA TGTGCCAGCAGTTCGAGACTAGCGGGGGGCTCTAATTACTACGAGCAGTACTTC.

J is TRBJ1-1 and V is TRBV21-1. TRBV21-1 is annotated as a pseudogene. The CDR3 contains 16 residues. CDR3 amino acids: CASSSPGREYDTEAFF. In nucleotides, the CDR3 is TGTGCCAGCAGCTCACCGGGGAGGGAATATGACACTGAAGCTTTCTTT.

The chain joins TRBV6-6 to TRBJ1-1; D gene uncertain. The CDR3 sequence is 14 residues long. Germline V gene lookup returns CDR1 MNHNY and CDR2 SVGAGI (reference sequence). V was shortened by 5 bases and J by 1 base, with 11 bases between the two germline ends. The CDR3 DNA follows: TGTGCCAGCAGTCCCGGGGTTCCGAACACTGAAGCTTTCTTT. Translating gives CASSPGVPNTEAFF.